A single sample gave rise to the 23 T cell receptor beta chains below, sequenced in a study of T cell responses to AZD1222 COVID-19 vaccine. Assay: immunoSEQ multiplex PCR; the TCRdb copy retains only in-frame clones and omits some. The repertoire holds 100,000 to 150,000 clones, with 85% to 90% as singletons. Material: peripheral blood, obtained on day 0 of AZD1222 vaccination. These receptors originate from an adult in good health.

V usage is TRBV19 and J usage is TRBJ2-1; 7 bases are a match to TRBD2. This CDR3 spans 17 amino acids. Germline V CDR1 and CDR2: LNHDA, SQIVND (reference sequence). The V gene end was trimmed by 2 bases and the J gene end by 0 bases; junction bases not matched to a gene: 7. The CDR3 reads CASSIKGRGSSYNEQFF. CDR3 bases: TGTGCCAGTAGTATAAAGGGGAGGGGTAGCTCCTACAATGAGCAGTTCTTC.

The CDR3 loop is CASSTTSGDYEQYF. The CDR3 coding sequence is TGTGCCAGTAGTACGACTAGCGGAGATTACGAGCAGTACTTC. This chain joins TRBV19 and TRBJ2-7, with TRBD2 identical over 9 bases. The V gene end was trimmed by 4 bases and the J gene end by 4 bases; junction bases not matched to a gene: 5. CDR3 length: 14 amino acids. Germline V CDR1 and CDR2: LNHDA, SQIVND (reference sequence).

The chain has TRBV15 and TRBJ2-7; 12 bases fit TRBD2. V trimming: 3 bases; J trimming: 7 bases; junction bases outside the gene matches: 7. The CDR3 is made up of 15 amino acids. Germline V gene data show CDR1 as LNHNV and CDR2 as YYDKDF (reference sequence). This CDR3 reads CATSSYGLAGREQYF. In nucleotides, the CDR3 is TGTGCCACCAGCAGTTATGGACTAGCGGGGCGGGAGCAGTACTTC. Filled out from reference TRBV15 and TRBJ2-7, the complete variable domain reads DAMVIQNPRYQVTQFGKPVTLSCSQTLNHNVMYWYQQKSSQAPKLLFHYYDKDFNNEADTPDNFQSRRPNTSFCFLDIRSPGLGDTAMYLCATSSYGLAGREQYFGPGTRLTVT.

This clone was recorded only once. The rearrangement joins TRBV6-2 or TRBV6-3 to TRBJ2-7; 8 positions agree with TRBD1. This CDR3 is 16 amino acids long. In germline, CDR1 is MNHEY, CDR2 SVGEGT. V lost 5 bases, J lost 9 bases, and 18 bases stayed unmatched. CDR3 bases: TGTGCCAGCAGTGGGGACAGGAGGCGATACTACGAGCGGCAGTACTTC. Amino acid sequence: CASSGDRRRYYERQYF.

The chain uses TRBV2 and TRBJ1-5; 8 nucleotides match TRBD1. Germline V lookup: CDR1 SNHLY, CDR2 FYNNEI. The ends lost 3 bases at V and 0 bases at J; junction bases unmatched: 10. The CDR3 runs to 18 residues. CDR3 region: CASSDATGVPFSNQPQHF. The CDR3 region has the DNA TGTGCCAGCAGTGATGCGACAGGGGTCCCCTTTAGCAATCAGCCCCAGCATTTT.

The chain recombines TRBV2 with TRBJ1-2, with a possible D match to TRBD1 (5 bases). Germline V lookup: CDR1 SNHLY, CDR2 FYNNEI. The V end was cut by 2 bases, the J end by 7 bases, with 14 bases between. The CDR3 is 14 residues long. The CDR3 region has the DNA TGTGCCAGCAGTGAAATAGGGACTACGGGTGGCTACACCTTC. Protein: CASSEIGTTGGYTF.

This clone was observed once. This chain links TRBV11-2 with TRBJ1-6, with TRBD1 matching over 11 bases. Germline loops: CDR1 SGHAT, CDR2 FQNNGV. CDR3 length: 16 amino acids. With 5 bases clipped from V and 9 bases from J, the junction kept 9 bases outside the gene matches. In nucleotides, the CDR3 is TGTGCCAGCAGCCCCCGGACAGGGGGCGCATTTTCACCCCTCCACTTT. Its translation: CASSPRTGGAFSPLHF.

This clone came up once. The V and J genes are TRBV4-2 and TRBJ1-6; tentative D call: TRBD1 (5 bases). The V end lost 4 bases, the J end lost 6 bases, and 19 bases lay between the germline ends. The CDR3 covers 17 residues. In germline, CDR1 is LGHNA, CDR2 YNFKEQ. CDR3 residues: CASSRGRGDVTNSPLHF. DNA of the CDR3: TGTGCCAGCAGCCGAGGGCGGGGGGACGTGACTAATTCACCCCTCCACTTT.

The chain is built from TRBV7-2 and TRBJ1-5; no clear D gene. V shed 5 bases and J shed 4 bases, with 9 bases lying between them. The V gene's germline CDR1 is SGHTA and CDR2 FQGNSA. The CDR3 contains 13 residues. In DNA form, the CDR3 reads TGTGCCAGCAGCGTGAGCCAGAATCAGCCCCAGCATTTT. Protein product: CASSVSQNQPQHF. The full variable domain, rest sourced from reference TRBV7-2 and TRBJ1-5, is GAGVSQSPSNKVTEKGKDVELRCDPISGHTALYWYRQSLGQGLEFLIYFQGNSAPDKSGLPSDRFSAERTGGSVSTLTIQRTQQEDSAVYLCASSVSQNQPQHFGDGTRLSIL.

The chain combines TRBV6-5 with TRBJ2-7; 7 positions match TRBD1. V lost 2 bases, J lost 7 bases, and 8 bases stayed unmatched. CDR3 length: 14 residues. Per germline, CDR1 MNHEY and CDR2 SVGAGI. Here the CDR3 reads CASSYTPTGVEQYF. CDR3 bases: TGTGCCAGCAGTTACACACCTACAGGGGTTGAGCAGTACTTC.

The V and J genes are TRBV5-1 and TRBJ2-2, with D unclear. The CDR3 is made up of 13 amino acids. V was pared by 4 bases and J by 5 bases, with 9 bases between. CDR1 is SGHRS, CDR2 YFSETQ, per germline. The CDR3, as DNA: TGCGCCAGCAGCGGAGTGTTGACCGGGGAGCTGTTTTTT. Its translation: CASSGVLTGELFF. The full variable domain, in which reference TRBV5-1 and TRBJ2-2 provide the parts outside the CDR3, is KAGVTQTPRYLIKTRGQQVTLSCSPISGHRSVSWYQQTPGQGLQFLFEYFSETQRNKGNFPGRFSGRQFSNSRSEMNVSTLELGDSALYLCASSGVLTGELFFGEGSRLTVL.

The J gene is TRBJ1-1, the V gene TRBV7-2; D is uncertain. The CDR3 spans 13 residues. Between the trimmed V and J ends, which lost 8 bases and 4 bases, there was a span of 14 bases. CDR1 and CDR2 from the germline V gene are SGHTA and FQGNSA. The CDR3 here is CASGRQGSTEAFF. DNA for the CDR3: TGTGCCAGCGGCAGACAAGGGAGCACTGAAGCTTTCTTT.

This rearrangement joins TRBV7-2 to TRBJ2-5, with D maybe TRBD2 (7 bases). Trimming left V 0 bases short and J 1 base short, with 15 bases between. CDR1 and CDR2 from the germline V gene are SGHTA and FQGNSA. The CDR3 totals 17 residues. CDR3 residues: CASSLAGSGGGQETQYF. CDR3 nucleotide sequence: TGTGCCAGCAGCTTAGCGGGTTCGGGGGGCGGCCAAGAGACCCAGTACTTC. Full variable domain (remainder filled in from reference TRBV7-2 and TRBJ2-5): GAGVSQSPSNKVTEKGKDVELRCDPISGHTALYWYRQSLGQGLEFLIYFQGNSAPDKSGLPSDRFSAERTGGSVSTLTIQRTQQEDSAVYLCASSLAGSGGGQETQYFGPGTRLLVL.

This rearrangement joins TRBV11-2 to TRBJ2-7; TRBD2 is a possible D gene (6 bases). V dropped 5 bases and J dropped 4 bases, with 18 bases sitting between them. This CDR3 comprises 15 residues. From germline, CDR1 is SGHAT and CDR2 FQNNGV. Here the CDR3 DNA reads TGTGCCAGCAGCGAGCGAAGCACGGGGAGGTACGAGCAGTACTTC. This sequence encodes CASSERSTGRYEQYF.

The count of this clone is one. The CDR3 nucleotides read TGCGCCAGCAGCACTAAGACGACAGGGCATGAAGCTTTCTTT. This encodes CASSTKTTGHEAFF. The chain uses TRBV5-1 and TRBJ1-1; 7 nucleotides align to TRBD1. The CDR3 consists of 14 residues. CDR1 SGHRS and CDR2 YFSETQ come from the germline V gene. With V trimmed by 4 bases and J by 7 bases, 10 bases remained unmatched.

The J gene is TRBJ1-1, the V gene TRBV5-1; no definite D call. Germline CDR1 is SGHRS and CDR2 is YFSETQ. The CDR3 spans 15 residues. V lost 0 bases and J 1 base, leaving 10 bases between the germline ends. The CDR3 nucleotides are TGCGCCAGCAGCTTGGTTAGTGGTACGAACACTGAAGCTTTCTTT. Its translation: CASSLVSGTNTEAFF. Filled out from reference TRBV5-1 and TRBJ1-1, the complete variable domain reads KAGVTQTPRYLIKTRGQQVTLSCSPISGHRSVSWYQQTPGQGLQFLFEYFSETQRNKGNFPGRFSGRQFSNSRSEMNVSTLELGDSALYLCASSLVSGTNTEAFFGQGTRLTVV.

The gene calls are TRBV19 and TRBJ1-6; D is ambiguous. The germline V and J ends were trimmed by 3 bases and 9 bases, with 18 bases remaining between them. The germline V gene has CDR1 LNHDA and CDR2 SQIVND (reference sequence). The CDR3 extends over 16 amino acids. The CDR3 bases are TGTGCCAGTAGTATTTTAATGAAGGGATTCGGTTCACCCCTCCACTTT. This sequence encodes CASSILMKGFGSPLHF.

The rearrangement joins TRBV4-3 to TRBJ1-2; D gene uncertain. The CDR3 loop spans 12 amino acids. Trimming pared 0 bases from V and 2 bases from J, leaving 1 base between. Germline values: CDR1 LGHNA, CDR2 YSLEER. CDR3 amino acids: CASSQENYGYTF. Here the CDR3 DNA reads TGCGCCAGCAGCCAAGAGAACTATGGCTACACCTTC.

CDR3 in amino acids: CASRLAREYEQYF. In DNA form, the CDR3 reads TGTGCCAGCAGACTAGCGCGGGAGTACGAGCAGTACTTC. V usage is TRBV2 and J usage is TRBJ2-7, with 7 bases identical to TRBD2. Germline V gene sequence: CDR1 SNHLY, CDR2 FYNNEI. V was clipped by 6 bases and J by 4 bases; unmatched bases: 6. The CDR3 runs to 13 residues. Together with reference TRBV2 and TRBJ2-7, the CDR3 gives the full variable domain: EPEVTQTPSHQVTQMGQEVILRCVPISNHLYFYWYRQILGQKVEFLVSFYNNEISEKSEIFDDQFSVERPDGSNFTLKIRSTKLEDSAMYFCASRLAREYEQYFGPGTRLTVT.

V and J are TRBV2 and TRBJ2-3, with D possibly matching TRBD2 (5 bases). The CDR3 consists of 15 residues. Germline V lookup: CDR1 SNHLY, CDR2 FYNNEI. Trimming left V 5 bases short and J 4 bases short, with 16 bases between. The DNA of the CDR3 is TGTGCCAGCAGTAGCCCTTGGACTGACGCAGATACGCAGTATTTT. This encodes CASSSPWTDADTQYF.

This clone appeared a single time. This specimen includes other DNA sequences encoding the same CDR3. The V call is TRBV4-3, the J call TRBJ2-5; D perhaps matches TRBD2 (5 bases). The germline V gene has CDR1 LGHNA and CDR2 YSLEER. Trimming took 11 bases from V and 2 from J, leaving 21 bases between them. The CDR3 length is 15 residues. The CDR3 DNA reads as TGCGCCTCCCGACTTGGACTGGCGTCGCAAGAGACCCAGTACTTC. Residues: CASRLGLASQETQYF.

This clone was counted only a few times. V and J are TRBV6-2 or TRBV6-3 and TRBJ1-2; D is unclear. Trimming removed 5 bases at V and 5 bases at J, with 18 bases between. The CDR3 runs to 15 residues. The germline gives CDR1 MNHEY, CDR2 SVGEGT. The CDR3 bases are TGTGCCAGCAGTGATGGACTATCTAAGGCTTATGGCTACACCTTC. Protein: CASSDGLSKAYGYTF.

CDR3 coding DNA: TGTGCCAGCAGCTCCCGGATCGGGGGGACCCAGTACTTC. Translating it yields CASSSRIGGTQYF. The chain recombines TRBV7-2 with TRBJ2-5, with D possibly TRBD2 on 6 matching bases. This CDR3 has 13 amino acids. Germline CDR1 and CDR2: SGHTA and FQGNSA. Deletions cut 4 bases from V and 7 bases from J, with 13 bases between.